This T cell receptor (beta chain) emerged from a study of T cell clonotyping in hematopoietic cell transplantation. Recipients were bled about 28 days pretransplant and at posttransplant days 30, 100, 180. Assay used: immunoSEQ multiplex PCR; TCRdb lists only in-frame clones, some missing. The repertoire holds 9,500 to 12,000 clones, around 90% seen once, with 38% in the top ten. This clone was seen more than once but under ten times. Germline V lookup: CDR1 SGHRS, CDR2 YFSETQ. J lost 6 bases, V lost 4 bases, and 7 bases had no gene match. CDR3 size: 15 residues. This chain joins TRBV5-1 and TRBJ2-2, with 9 positions matching TRBD1. The material sequenced was PBMCs, taken 180 days after allogeneic stem cell transplant. The receptor's source is a male patient aged 55-69 years who had an allogeneic stem cell transplant from an unrelated donor, so the T cells may come from the graft donor. Some clones in this sample may be carry-over from other donors' samples. This chain's CDR3 is CASSVTGGPAGELFF. The CDR3 DNA sequence: TGCGCCAGCAGCGTAACAGGGGGCCCTGCCGGGGAGCTGTTTTTT.